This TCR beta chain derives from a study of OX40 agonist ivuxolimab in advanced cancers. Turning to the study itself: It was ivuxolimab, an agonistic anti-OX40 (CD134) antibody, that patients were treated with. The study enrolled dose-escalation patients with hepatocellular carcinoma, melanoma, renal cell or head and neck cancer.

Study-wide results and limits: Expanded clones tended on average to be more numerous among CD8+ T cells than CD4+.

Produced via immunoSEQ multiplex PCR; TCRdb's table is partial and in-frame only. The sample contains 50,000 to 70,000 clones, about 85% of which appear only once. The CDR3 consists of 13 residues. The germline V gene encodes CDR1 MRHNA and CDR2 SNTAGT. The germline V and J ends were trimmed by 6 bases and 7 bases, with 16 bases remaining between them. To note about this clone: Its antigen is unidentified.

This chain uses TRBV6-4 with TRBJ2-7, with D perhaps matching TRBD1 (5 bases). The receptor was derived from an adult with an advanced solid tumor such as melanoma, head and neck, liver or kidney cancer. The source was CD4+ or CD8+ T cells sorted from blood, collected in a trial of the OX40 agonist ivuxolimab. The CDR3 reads CASSLSGAWEQYF. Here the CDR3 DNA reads TGTGCCAGCAGCCTTAGTGGGGCGTGGGAGCAGTACTTC.